These T cell receptor beta chains were read from a single sample in a study of response to subunit inactivated influenza vaccine. TCRdb itself ran the RT-PCR reads through MiXCR, one entry per CDR3 protein. This table holds roughly 760,000 distinct CDR3 sequences, about 20% found once. Sequencing was performed on PBMCs from blood, taken 4 to 6 days after vaccination. The receptor source for this set is a man aged 50-60 years who received an inactivated influenza vaccine. The CDR3 runs from the conserved cysteine through the conserved F or W. D genes are given only for firm matches. Clone size is not always given. Where it is, it says once, few, many or a class for expanded clones.

D gene,CDR3 length,V gene,J gene,clone size,CDR3 DNA,CDR3 protein
TRBD2,14,TRBV27,TRBJ2-1,few,TGTGCCAGCAGTCGGGAGGGCCCCTACAATGAGCAGTTCTTC,CASSREGPYNEQFF
TRBD1,18,TRBV15,TRBJ2-5,few,TGTGCCACCAGCAGAGATAAAAGTGGACAGGGTGACCAAGAGACCCAGTACTTC,CATSRDKSGQGDQETQYF
TRBD2,15,TRBV4-1,TRBJ2-1,NA,TGCGCCAGCAGCCAAGTGGTAGCGGGAGGAAATGAGCAGTTCTTC,CASSQVVAGGNEQFF
NA,15,TRBV11-2,TRBJ2-3,NA,TGTGCCAGCGCTCGGACAGGGACTAGAACAGATACGCAGTATTTT,CASARTGTRTDTQYF
TRBD1,12,TRBV29-1,TRBJ2-7,few,TGCAGCGTCAAACAACAGGGGAACGAGCAGTACTTC,CSVKQQGNEQYF
NA,17,TRBV5-1,TRBJ1-2,NA,TGCGCCAGCGGCTTGGGCCCAGGGGTGGAAATCGTCTATGGCTACACCTTC,CASGLGPGVEIVYGYTF
NA,13,TRBV20-1,TRBJ1-2,NA,TGCAGTGCTAGCCGCCTCAGAGATTATGGCTACACCTTC,CSASRLRDYGYTF
NA,14,TRBV5-1,TRBJ1-6,many,TGCGCCAGCAGTGAAGGGGTCTATAATTCACCCCTCCACTTT,CASSEGVYNSPLHF
NA,13,TRBV27,TRBJ2-7,many,TGTGCCAGCAACCCCTCGGGCAGCTACGAGCAGTACTTC,CASNPSGSYEQYF
TRBD2,14,TRBV10-3,TRBJ2-5,few,TGTGCCACCGGGACTAGCGGGATCGGAGAGACCCAGTACTTC,CATGTSGIGETQYF
TRBD2,15,TRBV10-3,TRBJ2-5,NA,TGTGCCATCAAATCGACTAGCGGGGCACAAGAGACCCAGTACTTC,CAIKSTSGAQETQYF
NA,15,TRBV5-5,TRBJ2-3,NA,TGTGCCAGCAGCTTGACGGCTACCCGATCCGATACGCAGTATTTT,CASSLTATRSDTQYF
TRBD2,15,TRBV7-2,TRBJ2-5,NA,TGTGCCAGCAGCTTAAGTAGCGGGTGGCAAGAGACCCAGTACTTC,CASSLSSGWQETQYF
NA,14,TRBV9,TRBJ1-2,few,TGTGCCAGCAGCGTAGCTGGAACAGGGAGCGGCTACACCTTC,CASSVAGTGSGYTF
NA,14,TRBV3-1,TRBJ1-3,NA,TGTGCCAGCAGCCAGGAATCTGCTGGAAACACCATATATTTT,CASSQESAGNTIYF
NA,15,TRBV12-3/TRBV12-4,TRBJ1-2,NA,TGTGCCAGCACCGCCCACAGGCAATTTAACTATGGCTACACCTTC,CASTAHRQFNYGYTF
TRBD2,16,TRBV6-2/TRBV6-3,TRBJ2-7,NA,TGTGCCAGCAGTACCCGGACTAGCGGGAGTGTCGACGAGCAGTACTTC,CASSTRTSGSVDEQYF
NA,13,TRBV7-3,TRBJ2-1,NA,TGTGCCAGCAGCTTAACATACTTAGATGAGCAGTTCTTC,CASSLTYLDEQFF
TRBD2,18,TRBV4-2,TRBJ2-5,NA,TGTGCCAGCAGCCAATTAGGACTAGCGGGGGCCCGCCAAGAGACCCAGTACTTC,CASSQLGLAGARQETQYF
NA,17,TRBV4-1,TRBJ1-5,NA,TGCGCCAGCAGCCTAATACAAGGGGGTACTAGCAATCAGCCCCAGCATTTT,CASSLIQGGTSNQPQHF
NA,11,TRBV29-1,TRBJ2-7,few,TGCAGCGTGGTGCAGAACTACGAGCAGTACTTC,CSVVQNYEQYF
NA,11,TRBV3-1,TRBJ1-3,NA,TGTGCCAGCAGCCTAGACAGACACATATATTTT,CASSLDRHIYF
NA,15,TRBV5-5,TRBJ1-2,few,TGTGCCAGCAGCTTGGATCTGGGGGGATTCAATGGCTACACCTTC,CASSLDLGGFNGYTF
NA,13,TRBV20-1,TRBJ2-1,few,TGCAGTGCTAGAGACCAAGGGGAGAATGAGCAGTTCTTC,CSARDQGENEQFF
NA,14,TRBV7-2,TRBJ1-2,NA,TGTGCCAGCAGCGAGAACAGGGTTAGGTATGGCTACACCTTC,CASSENRVRYGYTF
TRBD1,15,TRBV20-1,TRBJ1-5,NA,TGCAGTGCTAGCGGACAGGGGGCTCGGAATCAGCCCCAGCATTTT,CSASGQGARNQPQHF
TRBD2,19,TRBV27,TRBJ2-3,NA,TGTGCCAGCAGTCTGACCCTACTCCGAAGCGGGAGATTCGCAGATACGCAGTATTTT,CASSLTLLRSGRFADTQYF
TRBD1,14,TRBV4-1,TRBJ2-4,NA,TGCGCCAGCAGCTATCAGGGGGCCGAAAACATTCAGTACTTC,CASSYQGAENIQYF
TRBD2,16,TRBV5-1,TRBJ2-6,few,TGCGCCAGCAGCTTGACGGGAGGAGCTGGGGCCAACGTCCTGACTTTC,CASSLTGGAGANVLTF
TRBD1,19,TRBV6-2/TRBV6-3,TRBJ2-3,few,TGTGCCAGCAGTTACTCCCACCGGGACAGGGGGATTAAGACAGATACGCAGTATTTT,CASSYSHRDRGIKTDTQYF
TRBD1,16,TRBV28,TRBJ2-1,NA,TGTGCCAGCAGCCCCTTCCCGGGACAGGCATACAATGAGCAGTTCTTC,CASSPFPGQAYNEQFF
TRBD1,15,TRBV27,TRBJ2-1,NA,TGTGCCAGCAGTTTGACGGACAGGGGGATCAATGAGCAGTTCTTC,CASSLTDRGINEQFF
NA,13,TRBV6-2/TRBV6-3,TRBJ2-1,NA,TGTGCCAGCAGTTACGGGTTTGACAATGAGCAGTTCTTC,CASSYGFDNEQFF
NA,13,TRBV12-3/TRBV12-4,TRBJ2-3,many,TGTGCCAGCAGTCGACAGGGCACAGATACGCAGTATTTT,CASSRQGTDTQYF
TRBD2,15,TRBV12-3/TRBV12-4,TRBJ2-7,NA,TGTGCCAGCAGTTTGGGAGCGGGAGTCCCCTACGAGCAGTACTTC,CASSLGAGVPYEQYF
TRBD1,14,TRBV7-2,TRBJ2-1,NA,TGTGCCAGCAGCGGACAGGAGACCTACAATGAGCAGTTCTTC,CASSGQETYNEQFF
NA,12,TRBV20-1,TRBJ1-2,few,TGCAGTGCTAGCGCCGGACCCTATGGCTACACCTTC,CSASAGPYGYTF
NA,16,TRBV29-1,TRBJ2-1,few,TGCAGCGTAGCAACAGGGGGGGGTAGCTCCTACAATGAGCAGTTCTTC,CSVATGGGSSYNEQFF
NA,15,TRBV6-5,TRBJ2-3,NA,TGTGCCAGCAGTTCTTTCCGGGTCATCACAGATACGCAGTATTTT,CASSSFRVITDTQYF
TRBD1,16,TRBV9,TRBJ2-2,few,TGTGCCAGCAAGGAGGGACAGGGGGTTGACACCGGGGAGCTGTTTTTT,CASKEGQGVDTGELFF
NA,12,TRBV3-1,TRBJ2-1,NA,TGTGCCAGCAGCCGCGACAGCAATGAGCAGTTCTTC,CASSRDSNEQFF